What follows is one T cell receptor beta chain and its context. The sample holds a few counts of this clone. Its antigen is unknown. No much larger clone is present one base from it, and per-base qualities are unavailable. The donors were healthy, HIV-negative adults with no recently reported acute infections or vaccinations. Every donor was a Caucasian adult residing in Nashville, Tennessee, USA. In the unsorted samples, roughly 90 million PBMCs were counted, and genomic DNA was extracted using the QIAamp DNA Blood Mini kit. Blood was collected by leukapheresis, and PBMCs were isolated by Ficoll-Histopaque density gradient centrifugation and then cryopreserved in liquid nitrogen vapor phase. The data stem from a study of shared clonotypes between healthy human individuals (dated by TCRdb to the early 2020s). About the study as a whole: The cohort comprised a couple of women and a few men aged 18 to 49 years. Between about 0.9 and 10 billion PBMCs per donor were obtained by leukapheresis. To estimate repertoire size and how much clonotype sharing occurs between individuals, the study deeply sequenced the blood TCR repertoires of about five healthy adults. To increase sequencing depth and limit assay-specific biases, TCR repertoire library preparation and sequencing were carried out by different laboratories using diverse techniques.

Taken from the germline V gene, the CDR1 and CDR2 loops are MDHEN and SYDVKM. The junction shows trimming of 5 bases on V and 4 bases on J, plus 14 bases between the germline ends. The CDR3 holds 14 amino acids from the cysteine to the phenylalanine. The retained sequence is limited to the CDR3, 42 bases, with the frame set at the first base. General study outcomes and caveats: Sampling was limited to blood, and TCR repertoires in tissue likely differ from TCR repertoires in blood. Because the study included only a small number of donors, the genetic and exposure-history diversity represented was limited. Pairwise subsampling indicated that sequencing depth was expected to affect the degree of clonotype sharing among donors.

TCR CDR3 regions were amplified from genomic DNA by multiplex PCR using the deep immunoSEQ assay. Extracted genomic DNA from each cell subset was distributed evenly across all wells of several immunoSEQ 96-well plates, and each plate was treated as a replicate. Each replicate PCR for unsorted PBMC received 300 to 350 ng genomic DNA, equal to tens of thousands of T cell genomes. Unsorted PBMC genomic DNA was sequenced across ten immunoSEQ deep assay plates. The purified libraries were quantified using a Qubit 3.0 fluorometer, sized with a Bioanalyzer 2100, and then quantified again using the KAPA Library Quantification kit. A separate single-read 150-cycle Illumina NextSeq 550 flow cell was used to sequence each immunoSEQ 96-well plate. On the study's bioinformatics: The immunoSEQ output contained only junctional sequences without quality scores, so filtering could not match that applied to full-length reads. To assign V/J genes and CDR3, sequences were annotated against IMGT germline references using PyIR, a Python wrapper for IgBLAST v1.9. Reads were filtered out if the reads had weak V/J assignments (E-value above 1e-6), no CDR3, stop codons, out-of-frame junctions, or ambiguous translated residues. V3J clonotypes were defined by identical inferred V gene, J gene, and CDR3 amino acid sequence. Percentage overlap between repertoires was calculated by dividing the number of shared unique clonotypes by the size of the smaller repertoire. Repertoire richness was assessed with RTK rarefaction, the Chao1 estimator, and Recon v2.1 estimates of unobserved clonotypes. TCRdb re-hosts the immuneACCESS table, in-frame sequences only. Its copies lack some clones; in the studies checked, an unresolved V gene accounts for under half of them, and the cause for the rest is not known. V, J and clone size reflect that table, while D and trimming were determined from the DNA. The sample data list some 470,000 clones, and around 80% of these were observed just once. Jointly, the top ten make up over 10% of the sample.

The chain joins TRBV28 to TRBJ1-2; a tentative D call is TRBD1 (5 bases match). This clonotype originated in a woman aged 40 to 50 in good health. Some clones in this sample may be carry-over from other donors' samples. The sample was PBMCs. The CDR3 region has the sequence CASSPRRAAYGYTF. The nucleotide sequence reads TGTGCCAGCAGTCCTCGCAGGGCCGCCTATGGCTACACCTTC.